Each of the 22 T cell receptor beta chains below was sequenced from the same sample in a study of human T cells and chemical hapten exposure. TCRdb redid the calling of the RACE reads with MiXCR, one entry per CDR3 protein. The sample lists 75,000 to 100,000 distinct CDR3 sequences, 9.5% to 15% occurring once. Regarding time point: patch test 1, 2 weeks after DPC sensitization. Treatment specified: therapeutic diphenylcyclopropenone sensitization with weekly scalp DPC. The sample here was whole blood, taken in connection with sensitization to the hapten diphenylcyclopropenone (DPC). The receptors derive from a woman in her 40s with alopecia areata. Some clones in this sample may be carry-over from other donors' samples.

The chain uses TRBV3-2 and TRBJ2-1; TRBD1, as called in the table, went unchecked against the DNA. TRBV3-2 is termed a pseudogene. The CDR3 is made up of 17 amino acids. The CDR3 DNA follows: TGTGCCAGCAGCCAAGTTGTTTTCGGGACAGAATACAATGAGCAGTTCTTC. It is translated as CASSQVVFGTEYNEQFF.

The chain has TRBV18 and TRBJ2-5; perhaps TRBD2 as D (5 bases). The CDR3 is made up of 14 amino acids. Trimming stripped 3 bases from V and 4 bases from J, with 12 bases between. From germline, CDR1 is KGHSH and CDR2 LQKENI. CDR3 nucleotide sequence: TGTGCCAGCTCACCGAGTACTAGAATAGAGACCCAGTACTTC. It yields the protein CASSPSTRIETQYF.

The chain uses TRBV7-9 and TRBJ2-1; D remains unclear. Between the trimmed V and J ends, which lost 2 bases and 6 bases, there was a span of 5 bases. Germline V CDR1 and CDR2: SEHNR, FQNEAQ (reference sequence). There are 12 residues in the CDR3. The CDR3 is CASSLFRNEQFF. The DNA for the CDR3 is TGTGCCAGCAGCTTATTCCGCAATGAGCAGTTCTTC.

This rearrangement joins TRBV29-1 to TRBJ2-5; tentatively, D is TRBD1 (6 bases). Trimming stripped 3 bases from V and 1 base from J, with 9 bases between. Per the germline V gene, CDR1 is SQVTM and CDR2 is ANQGSEA. There are 13 residues in the CDR3. CDR3 sequence: CSVDGQFQETQYF. Here the CDR3 DNA reads TGCAGCGTTGATGGACAGTTCCAAGAGACCCAGTACTTC.

This clonotype was seen a handful of times. V gene TRBV11-2 combines with J gene TRBJ2-1; 10 bases line up with TRBD2. This CDR3 contains 17 residues. The germline CDR1 and CDR2 sequences are SGHAT and FQNNGV. The J segment lost 0 bases and the V segment lost 3 bases, leaving 5 bases of the junction unmatched. The DNA of the CDR3 is TGTGCCAGCAGCTTTCAAGCGGGAGGGATCTCCTACAATGAGCAGTTCTTC. Translated: CASSFQAGGISYNEQFF.

This clonotype showed up just a few times. V and J are TRBV7-2 and TRBJ2-7; maybe TRBD2 (6 bases). Looked up from germline, CDR1 is SGHTA and CDR2 is FQGNSA. Trimming shortened V by 5 bases and J by 0 bases, and 14 bases separated the two germline ends. The CDR3 has 15 residues. CDR3 protein: CASSLGEAFSYEQYF. CDR3 DNA: TGTGCCAGCAGCCTCGGGGAGGCTTTCTCCTACGAGCAGTACTTC.

The rearrangement uses TRBV7-6 and TRBJ1-1, with D possibly TRBD1 on 5 matching bases. Germline CDR1 SGHVS, CDR2 FNYEAQ. The CDR3 runs 13 residues. Trimming removed 3 bases at V and 4 bases at J, with 9 bases between. The CDR3 DNA reads as TGTGCCAGCAGCTTCGCGGGGGGCACTGAAGCTTTCTTT. It specifies CASSFAGGTEAFF.

This clonotype was recorded at least ten times. The rearrangement uses TRBV6-2 or TRBV6-3 and TRBJ2-7, with D perhaps TRBD1 (5 bases). The CDR3 has 13 residues. Per the germline V gene, CDR1 is MNHEY and CDR2 is SVGEGT. V lost 0 bases to trimming and J lost 9 bases, with 12 bases between them. The CDR3 nucleotides read TGTGCCAGCAGTTACTCAACAGGCTGGGGGCAGTACTTC. It codes for CASSYSTGWGQYF.

The chain couples TRBV28 to TRBJ2-5; unclear D gene. The germline CDR1 and CDR2 sequences are MDHEN and SYDVKM. V lost 2 bases to trimming and J lost 5 bases, with 12 bases between them. The CDR3 has 14 residues. The CDR3 region is CASSLEARLETQYF. The CDR3, as DNA: TGTGCCAGCAGTTTAGAGGCAAGGCTGGAGACCCAGTACTTC.

V is TRBV2 and J is TRBJ1-5; D is uncertain. Per the germline V gene, CDR1 is SNHLY and CDR2 is FYNNEI. This CDR3 contains 13 residues. The V end was cut by 3 bases, the J end by 4 bases, with 7 bases between. CDR3 sequence (DNA): TGTGCCAGCAGTGAGTCGGGAAATCAGCCCCAGCATTTT. It codes for CASSESGNQPQHF.

This clonotype was recorded at least ten times. This rearrangement joins TRBV15 to TRBJ2-1; 11 bases line up with TRBD2. V was clipped by 5 bases and J by 7 bases; unmatched bases: 10. Germline V gives CDR1 LNHNV, CDR2 YYDKDF (reference sequence). The CDR3 consists of 16 residues. Written as DNA, the CDR3 is TGTGCCACCAGCCCCCGCGGACTAGCGGGCCCAAATGAGCAGTTCTTC. As protein: CATSPRGLAGPNEQFF.

This clonotype was recorded at least ten times. The chain links TRBV4-2 to TRBJ1-1; D remains unclear. From germline, CDR1 is LGHNA and CDR2 YNFKEQ. The V gene lost 0 bases and the J gene lost 6 bases, with 11 bases spanning the gap. The CDR3 has 14 amino acids. CDR3 region: CASSQDLFGSEAFF. CDR3 DNA: TGTGCCAGCAGCCAAGATCTATTTGGGTCTGAAGCTTTCTTT.

This clonotype was found a few times. The gene calls are TRBV5-1 and TRBJ2-7; 8 bases fit TRBD1. Unmatched junction bases numbered 7, after V lost 1 base and J lost 7 bases. This CDR3 is built from 14 residues. Germline CDR1 is SGHRS and CDR2 is YFSETQ. CDR3 DNA: TGCGCCAGCAGCTTGCTCCAGGGGGCGCGAGAGCAGTACTTC. Encoded protein: CASSLLQGAREQYF.

In this sample, this clonotype turned up a few times. The chain links TRBV4-3 to TRBJ2-7, with 8 nucleotides matching TRBD1. Germline V gene data show CDR1 as LGHNA and CDR2 as YSLEER. The CDR3 contains 15 residues. J gave up 3 bases and V 1 base, and 5 bases lay outside the gene matches. CDR3 bases: TGCGCCAGCAGCCAAGGCCCCAGGGGGCTCTACGAGCAGTACTTC. Translated, it gives CASSQGPRGLYEQYF.

The chain is built from TRBV6-5 and TRBJ1-5, with 8 bases lining up with TRBD1. The trim removed 5 bases at V and 3 bases at J, leaving 6 bases unmatched. CDR3 size: 15 residues. The germline gives CDR1 MNHEY, CDR2 SVGAGI. The DNA for the CDR3 is TGTGCCAGCAGTCCAGACAGGGGTAACAATCAGCCCCAGCATTTT. As protein: CASSPDRGNNQPQHF.

This rearrangement joins TRBV7-8 to TRBJ2-2, with D uncertain. In germline, CDR1 is SGHVS, CDR2 FQNEAQ. Trimming cost V 3 bases and J 8 bases, with 7 bases left between them. The CDR3 runs to 12 residues. The CDR3 DNA is TGTGCCAGCAGCTTGATATTGGGGGAGCTGTTTTTT. Amino acids: CASSLILGELFF.

The chain uses TRBV6-2 or TRBV6-3 and TRBJ1-1; no reliable D call. Trimming cost V 0 bases and J 0 bases, with 2 bases left between them. Germline-derived CDR1 and CDR2 are MNHEY and SVGEGT. The CDR3 has 13 amino acids. CDR3 sequence (DNA): TGTGCCAGCAGTTACTCGGTGAACACTGAAGCTTTCTTT. It translates to CASSYSVNTEAFF.

V usage is TRBV20-1 and J usage is TRBJ1-2; 7 positions match TRBD1. The germline V gene has CDR1 DFQATT and CDR2 SNEGSKA (reference sequence). The CDR3 spans 12 residues. V trimming: 6 bases; J trimming: 1 base; junction bases outside the gene matches: 2. Here the CDR3 DNA reads TGCAGTGCACAGGGGAGTAACTATGGCTACACCTTC. Protein sequence: CSAQGSNYGYTF.

This chain joins TRBV29-1 and TRBJ1-5; D is ambiguous. Trimming stripped 5 bases from V and 7 bases from J, with 12 bases between. The CDR3 consists of 12 residues. In germline, CDR1 is SQVTM, CDR2 ANQGSEA. CDR3 amino acids: CSVSSGGQPQHF. DNA of the CDR3: TGCAGCGTTTCTTCCGGCGGGCAGCCCCAGCATTTT.

This clonotype was found many times. The genes are TRBV27 and TRBJ2-1, with 7 bases identical to TRBD2. This CDR3 spans 14 amino acids. Germline lookup yields CDR1 MNHEY and CDR2 SMNVEV (reference sequence). J was trimmed by 6 bases and V by 4 bases; bases with no gene match: 6. The DNA for the CDR3 is TGTGCCAGCAGTTGGCGGACGGGGGGCAATGAGCAGTTCTTC. This translates into CASSWRTGGNEQFF.

This clonotype was detected only a few times. This CDR3 reads CASRPGLPYEQYF. The CDR3 bases are TGTGCCAGCAGACCGGGACTCCCCTACGAGCAGTACTTC. The chain uses TRBV27 and TRBJ2-7; tentative D call: TRBD2 (6 bases). The CDR3 is 13 residues long. Germline CDR1 MNHEY, CDR2 SMNVEV (reference sequence). The V gene lost 6 bases and the J gene lost 2 bases, with 11 bases spanning the gap.

This clonotype appeared a few times. The chain joins TRBV6-6 to TRBJ2-1; the match to TRBD1 covers 8 bases. The CDR3 has 13 amino acids. With V trimmed by 6 bases and J by 9 bases, 7 bases remained unmatched. The germline V gene encodes CDR1 MNHNY and CDR2 SVGAGI (reference sequence). The CDR3 nucleotides are TGTGCCAGCAGCCGGACAGGGTTTGGTGAGCAGTTCTTC. Its translation: CASSRTGFGEQFF.